What follows describes a single T cell receptor beta chain. Its antigen is as yet unknown. These data belong to a study of T cell repertoires in cytomegalovirus infection. Study-level information: In public TCR beta signatures, there were indications of both CMV infection and matching HLA type. Findings and limits, study-wide: Based on cumulative public TCR beta family frequency, carriers of CMV plus the relevant HLA were identified. Ex vivo, HLA-C-restricted CMV-specific TCR beta clonotypes prevailed over the rest of the response.

CDR3 length: 17 residues. V trimming: 6 bases; J trimming: 1 base; junction bases outside the gene matches: 13. CDR1 is MNHEY, CDR2 SVGEGT, per germline. TCRdb reprocessed the reads with MiXCR, giving one entry per CDR3 protein. The profile shows roughly 630,000 distinct CDR3 sequences, less than 25% of them singletons. The receptor was derived from a human donor in good health (CMV status not recorded). Some clones in this sample may be carry-over from other donors' samples. The J gene is TRBJ2-5, the V gene TRBV6-2 or TRBV6-3; 8 nucleotides align to TRBD1. Specimen: CD8+ T cells from PBMCs. DNA of the CDR3: TGTGCCAGCAGACTTATTCCCGGGACAGGCGTCCAAGAGACCCAGTACTTC. Translation: CASRLIPGTGVQETQYF.